This TCR beta chain was sequenced during a study of T cell changes during pregnancy in multiple sclerosis. The data were produced by immunoSEQ multiplex PCR, yet TCRdb's version contains in-frame clones alone and is incomplete. The repertoire holds 69,000 or so clones, with around 92% as singletons. Sequences were derived from peripheral blood, sampled before pregnancy. The clonotype originates from a female donor with multiple sclerosis, enrolled in a pregnancy study.

Written as DNA, the CDR3 is TGTGCCAGCAGCTCCTCCCCGGGCTCCTACGAGCAGTACTTC. This gives the protein CASSSSPGSYEQYF. The J gene is TRBJ2-7, the V gene TRBV9; D not certain. Germline CDR1 reads SGDLS; CDR2 reads YYNGEE. V was pared by 4 bases and J by 0 bases, with 11 bases between. The CDR3 has 14 amino acids.